Presented here are 29 T cell receptor beta chains from one specimen sequenced in a study of neoadjuvant nivolumab and ipilimumab in lung cancer. The repertoire was sequenced with immunoSEQ multiplex PCR; TCRdb's copy has only in-frame clones and lacks some. The sample carries some 28,000 clones, 83% recorded once. The material sequenced was tumor tissue, taken after neoadjuvant nivolumab, alone or with ipilimumab, at or shortly before surgery. These receptors were obtained from an adult with non-small cell lung cancer.

The rearrangement links TRBV18 to TRBJ2-6; D uncertain. Germline CDR1 and CDR2: KGHSH and LQKENI. The CDR3 is 15 amino acids. V lost 3 bases to trimming and J lost 0 bases, with 6 bases between them. CDR3 coding DNA: TGTGCCAGCTCACCTTTCGACTCTGGGGCCAACGTCCTGACTTTC. Translation: CASSPFDSGANVLTF.

The chain uses TRBV18 and TRBJ1-1; a weak D match, TRBD1 (5 bases). Trimming left V 3 bases short and J 4 bases short, with 21 bases between. Germline assignment: CDR1 KGHSH and CDR2 LQKENI. CDR3 length: 17 residues. CDR3 protein: CASSPIQGPHAGTEAFF. For the CDR3, the DNA is TGTGCCAGCTCACCTATTCAGGGTCCCCATGCGGGCACTGAAGCTTTCTTT.

The chain has TRBV18 and TRBJ2-6; no definite D call. The ends were cut back, 3 bases at V and 0 bases at J, with 12 bases in the middle. The germline CDR1 and CDR2 sequences are KGHSH and LQKENI. The CDR3 loop spans 17 amino acids. Here the CDR3 reads CASSPGPPSSGANVLTF. DNA of the CDR3: TGTGCCAGCTCACCCGGTCCCCCAAGCTCTGGGGCCAACGTCCTGACTTTC.

This clone has just a few counts. The chain carries TRBV11-2 and TRBJ2-7; perhaps TRBD1 as D (5 bases). The CDR3 is 16 amino acids. Germline V CDR1 and CDR2: SGHAT, FQNNGV. V dropped 8 bases and J dropped 5 bases, with 25 bases sitting between them. CDR3 amino acids: CASAIKTIGESHEQYF. CDR3 nucleotides: TGTGCCAGCGCCATAAAAACCATAGGGGAATCCCACGAGCAGTACTTC.

The chain recombines TRBV20-1 with TRBJ1-1; D unresolved. The CDR3 runs to 11 residues. Germline assignment: CDR1 DFQATT and CDR2 SNEGSKA (reference sequence). V gave up 3 bases and J gave up 1 base, with 3 bases separating them. The CDR3: CSARPNTEAFF. In nucleotides, the CDR3 is TGCAGTGCTAGGCCGAACACTGAAGCTTTCTTT.

This chain joins TRBV18 and TRBJ1-5, with TRBD1 identical over 7 bases. With 3 bases clipped from V and 6 bases from J, the junction kept 5 bases outside the gene matches. Germline V gives CDR1 KGHSH, CDR2 LQKENI. This CDR3 has 14 amino acids. This CDR3 reads CASSPDRVGQPQHF. The CDR3 region has the DNA TGTGCCAGCTCACCTGACAGGGTGGGTCAGCCCCAGCATTTT. Full variable domain (outside the CDR3, taken from reference TRBV18 and TRBJ1-5): NAGVMQNPRHLVRRRGQEARLRCSPMKGHSHVYWYRQLPEEGLKFMVYLQKENIIDESGMPKERFSAEFPKEGPSILRIQQVVRGDSAAYFCASSPDRVGQPQHFGDGTRLSIL.

In DNA form, the CDR3 reads TGTGCCAGTAGTTTCGAACTTTGGGATACGCAGTATTTT. The encoded protein is CASSFELWDTQYF. The chain combines TRBV19 with TRBJ2-3; no reliable D call. This CDR3 region has 13 residues. In germline, CDR1 is LNHDA, CDR2 SQIVND (reference sequence). The V end lost 5 bases, the J end lost 6 bases, and 12 bases lay between the germline ends.

V and J are TRBV18 and TRBJ2-1; 9 nucleotides align to TRBD1. There are 15 residues in the CDR3. CDR1 KGHSH and CDR2 LQKENI come from the germline V gene. V lost 0 bases, J lost 5 bases, and 2 bases stayed unmatched. The chain's CDR3 is CASSPPTGGHNEQFF. The CDR3 coding sequence is TGTGCCAGCTCACCACCGACAGGGGGTCACAATGAGCAGTTCTTC. The full variable domain, completed using reference TRBV18 and TRBJ2-1, is NAGVMQNPRHLVRRRGQEARLRCSPMKGHSHVYWYRQLPEEGLKFMVYLQKENIIDESGMPKERFSAEFPKEGPSILRIQQVVRGDSAAYFCASSPPTGGHNEQFFGPGTRLTVL.

Here the CDR3 reads CASSFRLAGESEQFF. In DNA form, the CDR3 reads TGTGCCAGCAGTTTCCGACTAGCGGGAGAAAGTGAGCAGTTCTTC. The chain is built from TRBV28 and TRBJ2-1; 12 nucleotides line up with TRBD2. The CDR3 extends over 15 amino acids. The junction had 6 bases not matched to a gene; V was cut back by 3 bases and J by 9 bases. Germline CDR1 reads MDHEN; CDR2 reads SYDVKM.

This clone was counted once. The CDR3, as DNA: TGTGCCAGCCAACAGGGCTCTGGAAACACCATATATTTT. Translating gives CASQQGSGNTIYF. This chain links TRBV6-5 with TRBJ1-3; TRBD1 is a possible D gene (6 bases). V was pared by 8 bases and J by 0 bases, with 8 bases between. CDR3 size: 13 residues. Germline V gene data show CDR1 as MNHEY and CDR2 as SVGAGI.

This chain joins TRBV30 and TRBJ2-7; D remains unclear. Trimming cost V 8 bases and J 0 bases, with 14 bases left between them. Germline CDR1 reads GTSNPN; CDR2 reads SVGIG (reference sequence). The CDR3 runs 13 residues. The CDR3 region has the DNA TGTGCCATGGAAGGCAGAAGCTCCTACGAGCAGTACTTC. It codes for CAMEGRSSYEQYF. Full variable domain (rest looked up from reference TRBV30 and TRBJ2-7): SQTIHQWPATLVQPVGSPLSLECTVEGTSNPNLYWYRQAAGRGLQLLFYSVGIGQISSEVPQNLSASRPQDRQFILSSKKLLLSDSGFYLCAMEGRSSYEQYFGPGTRLTVT.

The table lists this clone with a few counts. This chain joins TRBV29-1 and TRBJ2-7, with TRBD1 matching 8 bases. The CDR3 is 13 residues long. J lost 3 bases, V lost 4 bases, and 5 bases had no gene match. Per germline, CDR1 SQVTM and CDR2 ANQGSEA. For the CDR3, the DNA is TGCAGCGTTGGTAAAACAGGGGGCTACGAGCAGTACTTC. This translates into CSVGKTGGYEQYF.

The chain employs TRBV10-3 and TRBJ2-7, with TRBD1 identical over 9 bases. V shed 2 bases and J 6 bases; nucleotides not matched to a gene: 8. CDR3 length: 15 amino acids. Germline CDR1 and CDR2: ENHRY and SYGVKD. CDR3 loop: CAISEPGQGHLEQYF. CDR3 bases: TGTGCCATCAGTGAGCCGGGACAGGGACATCTCGAGCAGTACTTC.

The rearrangement links TRBV29-1 to TRBJ1-1; no firm D call. Trimming removed 3 bases from V and 7 bases from J, with 3 bases in between. This CDR3 has 9 amino acids. Germline V gives CDR1 SQVTM, CDR2 ANQGSEA. DNA of the CDR3: TGCAGCGTTGACGGTGAAGCTTTCTTT. It is translated as CSVDGEAFF.

This clone was detected only once. J is TRBJ2-7 and V is TRBV5-5; no definite D call. This CDR3 has 14 residues. CDR1 SGHKS and CDR2 YYEKEE come from the germline V gene (reference sequence). The ends were cut back, 0 bases at V and 0 bases at J, with 7 bases in the middle. CDR3 sequence: CASSLDGFSYEQYF. The CDR3 DNA sequence: TGTGCCAGCAGCTTGGACGGCTTCTCCTACGAGCAGTACTTC.

The rearrangement uses TRBV6-6 and TRBJ2-7; 11 bases are a match to TRBD2. The CDR3 sequence is 15 residues long. Germline trimming cut 6 bases from V and 3 bases from J; bases unmatched to any gene: 7. Germline values: CDR1 MNHNY, CDR2 SVGAGI (reference sequence). The CDR3 DNA reads TGTGCCAGCAGATTGACCGGGACTAGCGGCTACGAGCAGTACTTC. Residues: CASRLTGTSGYEQYF.

V gene TRBV5-1 combines with J gene TRBJ2-1; 8 positions match TRBD2. V was clipped by 0 bases and J by 7 bases; unmatched bases: 3. The CDR3 consists of 14 residues. Per the germline V gene, CDR1 is SGHRS and CDR2 is YFSETQ. CDR3 in DNA: TGCGCCAGCAGCTTGGTCGCTAGCGGGAATGAGCAGTTCTTC. Encoded protein: CASSLVASGNEQFF.

The V call is TRBV11-2, the J call TRBJ2-3; D might be TRBD2 (6 bases). The CDR3 contains 16 residues. Per the germline V gene, CDR1 is SGHAT and CDR2 is FQNNGV. V was cut by 0 bases and J by 3 bases, with 13 bases left in between. The CDR3 sequence is CASSLDPGEVTDTQYF. CDR3 coding DNA: TGTGCCAGCAGCTTAGATCCGGGAGAGGTGACAGATACGCAGTATTTT.

V gene TRBV5-1 combines with J gene TRBJ2-7, with 7 bases that match TRBD1. The CDR3 consists of 12 residues. J lost 3 bases, V lost 4 bases, and 1 base had no gene match. Germline lookup yields CDR1 SGHRS and CDR2 YFSETQ. This CDR3 reads CASSRDSYEQYF. In nucleotides, the CDR3 is TGCGCCAGCAGCCGGGACAGCTACGAGCAGTACTTC.

The chain links TRBV5-1 to TRBJ1-2; 8 nucleotides match TRBD1. The CDR3 length is 14 residues. The V and J ends lost 4 bases and 2 bases, in that order; junction bases with no gene match: 4. The germline gives CDR1 SGHRS, CDR2 YFSETQ. CDR3 loop: CASSHRDRNYGYTF. DNA for the CDR3: TGCGCCAGCAGCCACCGGGACAGGAACTATGGCTACACCTTC.

V is TRBV5-1 and J is TRBJ2-1, with TRBD2 matching 7 bases. Germline CDR1 and CDR2: SGHRS and YFSETQ. Unmatched junction bases numbered 5, after V lost 1 base and J lost 4 bases. The CDR3 has 15 amino acids. CDR3 sequence reads: CASSLTGGFYNEQFF. CDR3 nucleotide sequence: TGCGCCAGCAGCTTGACGGGAGGATTTTACAATGAGCAGTTCTTC.

The chain recombines TRBV4-2 with TRBJ2-7; the D gene is possibly TRBD1 (5 bases). Trimming left V 3 bases short and J 5 bases short, with 23 bases between. From germline, CDR1 is LGHNA and CDR2 YNFKEQ. The CDR3 length is 17 residues. CDR3 DNA sequence: TGTGCCAGCAGCCAGGAGCAGGACACCAATAAAGGCCACGAGCAGTACTTC. This gives the protein CASSQEQDTNKGHEQYF.

This chain connects TRBV25-1 to TRBJ2-2, with D possibly TRBD1 on 6 matching bases. This CDR3 has 14 residues. Germline V lookup: CDR1 MGHDK, CDR2 SYGVNS. V lost 7 bases and J lost 1, with 10 bases in between. CDR3 amino acids: CASNQGWNTGELFF. CDR3 in DNA: TGTGCCAGCAATCAGGGGTGGAACACCGGGGAGCTGTTTTTT.

The chain links TRBV15 to TRBJ2-3; D is undetermined. This CDR3 has 13 amino acids. Trimming left V 5 bases short and J 4 bases short, with 10 bases between. Germline CDR1 is LNHNV and CDR2 is YYDKDF (reference sequence). The CDR3 DNA reads TGTGCCACCAGCCCACAGCCAGCAGATACGCAGTATTTT. This encodes CATSPQPADTQYF. The entire variable domain, with the rest obtained from reference TRBV15 and TRBJ2-3, is as follows: DAMVIQNPRYQVTQFGKPVTLSCSQTLNHNVMYWYQQKSSQAPKLLFHYYDKDFNNEADTPDNFQSRRPNTSFCFLDIRSPGLGDTAMYLCATSPQPADTQYFGPGTRLTVL.

This clone is judged medium-sized. The chain links TRBV5-1 to TRBJ1-1, with D possibly TRBD1 on 5 matching bases. Trimming shortened V by 5 bases and J by 8 bases, and 19 bases separated the two germline ends. CDR1 is SGHRS, CDR2 YFSETQ, per germline. CDR3 size: 14 residues. In nucleotides, the CDR3 is TGCGCCAGCAGACCGGGAAGAGACAGATCGGAAGCTTTCTTT. This gives the protein CASRPGRDRSEAFF.

The chain is built from TRBV18 and TRBJ1-6; no clear D gene. Germline loops: CDR1 KGHSH, CDR2 LQKENI. The length of the CDR3 is 17 residues. Trimming left V 2 bases short and J 9 bases short, with 20 bases between. The CDR3 bases are TGTGCCAGCTCACCAGGTATAACAGCCTTAGAATTTTCACCCCTCCACTTT. Protein product: CASSPGITALEFSPLHF.

The chain recombines TRBV7-3 with TRBJ2-1, with 9 bases that match TRBD2. Trimming removed 5 bases from V and 6 bases from J; junction bases left unmatched: 11. Germline CDR1 and CDR2: SGHTA and FQGTGA. The CDR3 is 16 amino acids. DNA of the CDR3: TGTGCCAGCAGCCTCGTCGGCGGGGGACTAGCCAATGAGCAGTTCTTC. This encodes CASSLVGGGLANEQFF.

The V and J genes are TRBV30 and TRBJ1-5, with no clear D. V gave up 5 bases and J gave up 2 bases, with 16 bases separating them. This CDR3 is 15 amino acids long. Germline loops: CDR1 GTSNPN, CDR2 SVGIG (reference sequence). The CDR3 bases are TGTGCCTGGGGCCCCGAGGGCTCTGGCAATCAGCCCCAGCATTTT. This translates into CAWGPEGSGNQPQHF.

This chain uses TRBV28 with TRBJ1-1; D is uncertain. Germline assignment: CDR1 MDHEN and CDR2 SYDVKM. The CDR3 extends over 14 amino acids. V shed 6 bases and J shed 1 base, with 12 bases lying between them. The CDR3 DNA reads TGTGCCAGCAGCAACTCATATGCGAACACTGAAGCTTTCTTT. Translating gives CASSNSYANTEAFF.